This T cell receptor (beta chain) was profiled in a study of blood T cell repertoires in COVID-19 (TCRdb year 2020). Notes on the research overall: Samples covering the acute and convalescent phases of COVID-19 were provided by collaborators in the United States, Italy and Spain. The material from the prospective study consisted of cDNA or gDNA derived from T cells, B-cell-depleted T cells, or PBMCs. Deeply sampled blood TCRbeta repertoires from subjects exposed to, actively infected with, or recovered from COVID-19 were included in the dataset. The repertoires were made available in a free public database intended to serve as a resource for research on the immune response to SARS-CoV-2. Samples came from the ongoing ImmuneRACE study (first 160 participants) plus 1,254 subjects from 6 global collaborators. The sample metadata nearly always contained a de-identified subject ID, COVID-19 status, age in years and sex. Where HLA class I and class II types were available, the types were taken from metadata supplied by the sample provider, not from assay-based typing. The research as a whole found: Clinical and demographic metadata were provided uncurated, with the amount varying by source and participant.

A note on this clone: Its antigen target is currently unknown. Nothing much larger sits one base from this clone, and base qualities are not available.

Enrolling through a virtual design, the prospective study's participants ranged in age from roughly 18 to 90 years and lived across about two dozen United States geographic areas. Cohort assignment in the prospective study relied on participant-reported clinical history from a screening survey and a study questionnaire. For ImmuneRACE Cohort 3, a participant was defined as recovered based on two consecutive negative NP/OP PCR tests, clearance by a healthcare professional, or resolution of symptoms. Each participant in the prospective study had whole blood, serum and a nasopharyngeal or oropharyngeal swab collected by mobile phlebotomists. Over a 2-month period, participants in the prospective study had the option of providing additional blood draws and questionnaires. Prospective study blood samples were shipped either frozen or at room temperature before DNA extraction. Trimming takes 7 bases from V and 4 bases from J, and the germline ends sit 14 bases apart. From the cysteine through the phenylalanine, the CDR3 covers 15 amino acids. Solely the CDR3 DNA is kept, with 45 bases framed from the first base.

TCRbeta CDR3 regions were amplified from genomic DNA by means of the immunoSEQ Assay, a bias-controlled multiplex PCR. From the authors' description of their analysis: Nucleated cell counts per sample were estimated from amplification of reference gene primers within the assay. To quantify the absolute abundance of each unique TCRbeta CDR3 rearrangement, sequence reads were collapsed and filtered. For each sample, productive Simpson clonality was calculated by taking the square root of Simpson's diversity index across productive rearrangements. Entries here come from immuneACCESS through TCRdb and include only in-frame sequences with V and J called. Some clones fail to appear in such tables; in the studies checked, an unresolved V gene covers under half of the shortfall, and the cause of the remainder is unknown. That table supplies the V and J calls and clone size; D and trimming were determined from the DNA. The sample table holds under 300,000 clones, of which 75% to 95% were seen once. Over 1.5% of the sample goes to the ten largest clones.

Sequenced input: PBMCs or T cells enriched from blood (not recorded which). This TCR derives from a woman under 30 who had recovered from COVID-19. Rearrangement joined TRBV23-1 to TRBJ1-6; the D gene is possibly TRBD1, with 5 bases matching. TRBV23-1 is reported as an ORF; its role is uncertain. The DNA reads TGCGCCAGCACAACCGGGACTGCATATAATTCACCCCTCCACTTT. The translation is CASTTGTAYNSPLHF.